Listed here are 8 T cell receptor beta chains from one sample, sequenced in a study of Graves' ophthalmopathy and Graves' hyperthyroidism. Investigators amplified TCR beta CDR3 regions from RNA transcripts. HTBI-primed first-round RT-PCR preceded second-round multiplex PCR. In TCRdb, the multiplex PCR reads were re-called with MiXCR into one record per CDR3 protein. The table has a few hundred thousand distinct CDR3 sequences, roughly 39% seen once; the top ten hold roughly 4%. Sequenced material: peripheral blood or thyroid tissue (not recorded which). The receptors shown here come from an adult man with Graves' hyperthyroidism.

Turning to this clonotype: Just one base apart from a much larger clone, this may be a read error. J is TRBJ1-6 and V is TRBV7-9; TRBD1 matches at 7 bases. This CDR3 is 16 amino acids long. Germline CDR1 is SEHNR and CDR2 is FQNEAQ (reference sequence). In nucleotides, the CDR3 is TGTGCCAGCAGCCCTAGTTTTGGGACAGAGAATTCACCCCCCCACTTT. Encoded protein: CASSPSFGTENSPPHF. The whole variable domain, remainder taken from reference TRBV7-9 and TRBJ1-6, is DTGVSQNPRHKITKRGQNVTFRCDPISEHNRLYWYRQTLGQGPEFLTYFQNEAQLEKSRLLSDRFSAERPKGSFSTLEIQRTEQGDSAMYLCASSPSFGTENSPPHFGNGTRLTVT.

The chain has TRBV6-6 and TRBJ2-2; TRBD2 aligns across 9 bases. The germline V gene has CDR1 MNHNY and CDR2 SVGAGI (reference sequence). This CDR3 contains 19 residues. J lost 0 bases, V lost 1 base, and 9 bases had no gene match. This CDR3 reads CASSYLTLAGPANTGELFF. The CDR3 bases are TGTGCCAGCAGTTACTTAACCCTAGCGGGACCCGCGAACACCGGGGAGCTGTTTTTT.

There are many counts of this clonotype. The chain recombines TRBV20-1 with TRBJ2-7, with 11 bases lining up with TRBD2. V lost 7 bases to trimming and J lost 4 bases; unmatched junction nucleotides: 6. Looked up from germline, CDR1 is DFQATT and CDR2 is SNEGSKA (reference sequence). This CDR3 comprises 13 residues. CDR3 in DNA: TGCAGTGGCTTACTAGCGGGAGAATACGAGCAGTACTTC. It yields the protein CSGLLAGEYEQYF.

There are a few counts of this clonotype. The rearrangement joins TRBV7-2 to TRBJ2-7, with TRBD2 identical over 9 bases. The CDR3 runs 19 residues. Trimming cost V 4 bases and J 1 base; bases outside gene matches: 17. Germline CDR1 SGHTA, CDR2 FQGNSA. As DNA, the CDR3 is TGTGCCAGCAGCTACCTCTCTCTTTCTGGTGCGGGAGGGTCCTACGAGCAGTACTTC. The encoded protein is CASSYLSLSGAGGSYEQYF.

About this clonotype itself: The junction departs from germline at one end; a sequencing error may be responsible. The V and J genes are TRBV10-3 and TRBJ1-2; no definite D call. The germline V gene encodes CDR1 ENHRY and CDR2 SYGVKD. There are 14 residues in the CDR3. The CDR3 nucleotides read TGTGCCATCAGTGAGTCGGGTGGGCACTACGGCTACACCTTC. This gives the protein CAISESGGHYGYTF.

The chain has TRBV10-3 and TRBJ2-7; D remains ambiguous. CDR1 and CDR2 from the germline V gene are ENHRY and SYGVKD. V lost 6 bases and J lost 9, with 12 bases in between. The length of the CDR3 is 11 residues. This CDR3 is CAIRGKTGQYF. The DNA for the CDR3 is TGTGCCATCAGGGGCAAGACCGGGCAGTACTTC.

Many counts were recorded for this clonotype. The rearrangement uses TRBV24-1 and TRBJ1-1; 8 bases agree with TRBD1. This CDR3 is 12 amino acids long. The V gene end was trimmed by 7 bases and the J gene end by 7 bases; junction bases not matched to a gene: 4. Germline V gene lookup returns CDR1 KGHDR and CDR2 SFDVKD. CDR3 residues: CATRGTGGEAFF. As DNA, the CDR3 is TGTGCCACCAGAGGGACAGGAGGTGAAGCTTTCTTT.

The rearrangement links TRBV5-1 to TRBJ2-3; D uncertain. The CDR3 is 15 residues long. Per germline, CDR1 SGHRS and CDR2 YFSETQ. V was shortened by 0 bases and J by 4 bases, with 12 bases between the two germline ends. The CDR3: CASSLDLGLADTQYF. The CDR3 DNA reads TGCGCCAGCAGCTTGGATCTGGGTTTAGCAGATACGCAGTATTTT.